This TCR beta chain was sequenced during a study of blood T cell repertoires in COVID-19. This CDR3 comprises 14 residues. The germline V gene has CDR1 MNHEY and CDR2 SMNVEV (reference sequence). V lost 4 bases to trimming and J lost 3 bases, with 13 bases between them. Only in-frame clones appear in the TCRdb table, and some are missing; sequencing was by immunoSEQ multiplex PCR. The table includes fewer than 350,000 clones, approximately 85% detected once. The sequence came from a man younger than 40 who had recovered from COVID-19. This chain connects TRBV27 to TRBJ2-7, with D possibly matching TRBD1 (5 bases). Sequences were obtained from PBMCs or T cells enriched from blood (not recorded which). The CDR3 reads CASSSLRQGYEQYF. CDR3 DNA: TGTGCCAGCAGTTCACTCCGTCAGGGCTACGAGCAGTACTTC.